A single sample gave rise to the 28 T cell receptor beta chains below, sequenced in a study of T cells in Graves' hyperthyroidism and ophthalmopathy. Amplified TCR beta CDR3 regions derived from RNA transcripts. When the TCR CDR3 underwent first-round RT-PCR, the HTBI primer set was used. TCRdb analysed the multiplex PCR reads with MiXCR anew, one entry per CDR3 protein. The top ten hold approximately 20% of the sample, which has about 560,000 distinct CDR3 sequences, around 17% seen once. The specimen sequenced was blood. The origin of the receptors is a woman between 18 and 29 years old with Graves' hyperthyroidism.

This clonotype was seen repeatedly, ten times or more. This chain uses TRBV3-1 with TRBJ2-1; TRBD2 is a possible D gene (6 bases). Trimming took 8 bases from V and 9 from J, leaving 17 bases between them. There are 13 residues in the CDR3. CDR1 and CDR2 from the germline V gene are LGHDT and YNNKEL (reference sequence). The CDR3 here is CASRRATGAEQFF. CDR3 bases: TGTGCCAGCCGTCGAGCGACGGGAGCTGAGCAGTTCTTC.

This clonotype appeared many times. The chain combines TRBV7-2 with TRBJ2-1, with D possibly being TRBD2 (6 bases). V lost 7 bases and J 0 bases, leaving 16 bases between the germline ends. Germline CDR1 SGHTA, CDR2 FQGNSA. This CDR3 contains 16 residues. CDR3 amino acids: CASNRRPLASYNEQFF. The CDR3 DNA follows: TGTGCCAGCAACAGAAGGCCACTAGCCTCCTACAATGAGCAGTTCTTC. The full variable domain, in which reference TRBV7-2 and TRBJ2-1 provide the parts outside the CDR3, is GAGVSQSPSNKVTEKGKDVELRCDPISGHTALYWYRQSLGQGLEFLIYFQGNSAPDKSGLPSDRFSAERTGGSVSTLTIQRTQQEDSAVYLCASNRRPLASYNEQFFGPGTRLTVL.

The DNA for the CDR3 is TGCGCCAGCAGCTTGAACGGACACCTAAACACTGAAGCTTTCTTT. It translates to CASSLNGHLNTEAFF. This sequence joins TRBV5-1 and TRBJ1-1, with a possible D match to TRBD1 (5 bases). The germline CDR1 and CDR2 sequences are SGHRS and YFSETQ. V was trimmed by 1 base and J by 2 bases, leaving 12 bases between them. This CDR3 is built from 15 residues.

This clonotype appeared a few times. This chain connects TRBV27 to TRBJ1-6, with D tentatively TRBD1 (5 bases). V lost 6 bases and J lost 5, with 14 bases in between. Germline lookup yields CDR1 MNHEY and CDR2 SMNVEV (reference sequence). The CDR3 is 15 amino acids. DNA for the CDR3: TGTGCCAGCAGCCTTTGGACACCCGATAATTCACCCCTCCACTTT. Its protein is CASSLWTPDNSPLHF.

This clonotype was seen at least ten times. The rearrangement links TRBV12-3 or TRBV12-4 to TRBJ1-6; tentatively, D is TRBD1 (6 bases). V was pared by 5 bases and J by 9 bases, with 11 bases between. This CDR3 region has 13 residues. CDR3 residues: CASSRQESSPLHF. The CDR3 nucleotides are TGTGCCAGCAGTCGACAGGAGAGTTCACCCCTCCACTTT.

The sample holds many counts of this clonotype. J is TRBJ2-1 and V is TRBV6-1, with 8 bases matching TRBD2. Germline CDR1 and CDR2: MNHNS and SASEGT. The CDR3 covers 15 residues. V shed 2 bases, J shed 7 bases, and the junction held 7 bases outside the gene matches. The CDR3 here is CASSEPGLGRNEQFF. The DNA for the CDR3 is TGTGCCAGCAGTGAACCGGGACTAGGTCGTAATGAGCAGTTCTTC.

The chain carries TRBV6-1 and TRBJ1-4; 8 nucleotides agree with TRBD1. This CDR3 region has 15 residues. Losses at the gene ends were 5 bases for V and 6 bases for J; bases not matched to a gene: 8. Germline CDR1 is MNHNS and CDR2 is SASEGT. CDR3 in DNA: TGTGCCAGCAGTAAAACCGGGACAGGCGATGAAAAACTGTTTTTT. Translated, it gives CASSKTGTGDEKLFF.

The J gene is TRBJ1-2, the V gene TRBV29-1; D perhaps matches TRBD1 (6 bases). Germline lookup yields CDR1 SQVTM and CDR2 ANQGSEA. The CDR3 runs 15 residues. The ends were cut back, 0 bases at V and 4 bases at J, with 15 bases in the middle. CDR3 in amino acids: CSVEDFEGVSYGYTF. CDR3 bases: TGCAGCGTTGAAGATTTCGAGGGGGTCTCCTATGGCTACACCTTC.

This clonotype was observed a few times. The chain employs TRBV10-1 and TRBJ2-1; 14 nucleotides align to TRBD2. Germline V lookup: CDR1 WNHNN, CDR2 SYGVQD (reference sequence). Trimming cost V 6 bases and J 2 bases; bases outside gene matches: 9. The CDR3 consists of 18 residues. CDR3 sequence reads: CASSPGLAGDGAYNEQFF. The CDR3 bases are TGCGCCAGCAGCCCGGGACTAGCGGGAGACGGTGCCTACAATGAGCAGTTCTTC.

This clonotype occurred many times. V usage is TRBV7-6 and J usage is TRBJ1-2, with 7 bases matching TRBD1. Germline lookup yields CDR1 SGHVS and CDR2 FNYEAQ. This CDR3 region has 13 residues. Germline trimming cut 5 bases from V and 7 bases from J; bases unmatched to any gene: 7. CDR3: CASSRTGAGGYTF. The CDR3 bases are TGTGCCAGCAGCCGCACAGGGGCCGGTGGCTACACCTTC.

This clonotype was seen at least ten times. V usage is TRBV6-1 and J usage is TRBJ2-7; D is ambiguous. Looked up from germline, CDR1 is MNHNS and CDR2 is SASEGT. Trimming shortened V by 6 bases and J by 0 bases, and 15 bases separated the two germline ends. This CDR3 comprises 15 residues. CDR3 protein: CASRSLFSLSYEQYF. Written as DNA, the CDR3 is TGTGCCAGCAGATCTCTATTTTCCCTCTCCTACGAGCAGTACTTC.

This clonotype has ten or more counts. The chain combines TRBV24-1 with TRBJ2-3; tentative D call: TRBD1 (5 bases). The CDR3 has 16 residues. V was trimmed by 3 bases and J by 0 bases, leaving 12 bases between them. CDR1 and CDR2 (germline): KGHDR, SFDVKD. The chain's CDR3 is CATSDRRRASTDTQYF. Written as DNA, the CDR3 is TGTGCCACCAGTGATAGGCGCAGGGCAAGCACAGATACGCAGTATTTT.

About this clonotype itself: Sequence at one end of the junction differs from germline and may be a read error. CDR3 in amino acids: CAISEAGTSGINEQFF. The CDR3 DNA is TGTGCCATCAGTGAAGCCGGGACTAGCGGGATCAATGAGCAGTTCTTC. J is TRBJ2-1 and V is TRBV2; 13 nucleotides align to TRBD2. The CDR3 consists of 16 residues. The germline V gene encodes CDR1 SNHLY and CDR2 FYNNEI.

This clonotype has at least ten counts. V is TRBV10-2 and J is TRBJ2-5; D ambiguous. Germline V gene data show CDR1 as WSHSY and CDR2 as SAAADI. V gave up 2 bases and J gave up 2 bases, with 12 bases separating them. The CDR3 is made up of 15 amino acids. CDR3 protein: CASSEPLDGQETQYF. CDR3 bases: TGCGCCAGCAGTGAGCCTCTGGACGGACAAGAGACCCAGTACTTC.

V gene TRBV7-2 combines with J gene TRBJ2-7, with 9 bases lining up with TRBD2. Trimming removed 1 base from V and 7 bases from J; junction bases left unmatched: 2. The germline V gene has CDR1 SGHTA and CDR2 FQGNSA. CDR3 length: 13 amino acids. The CDR3 is CASSLETSGEQYF. The CDR3 DNA sequence: TGTGCCAGCAGCTTAGAGACTAGCGGAGAGCAGTACTTC.

This clonotype was seen more than once but under ten times. Sequence at one end of the junction differs from germline and may be a read error. This chain uses TRBV7-2 with TRBJ1-4; 8 bases are shared with TRBD1. Germline values: CDR1 SGHTA, CDR2 FQGNSA. CDR3 size: 15 residues. This CDR3 reads CASSSGRGQVEKPFF. The CDR3 bases are TGTGCCAGCAGCTCAGGCAGGGGGCAGGTTGAAAAACCGTTTTTT.

This clonotype was counted only a few times. This sequence joins TRBV5-1 and TRBJ2-5; D not certain. V shed 2 bases and J shed 5 bases, with 13 bases lying between them. CDR3 length: 14 residues. Looked up from germline, CDR1 is SGHRS and CDR2 is YFSETQ. The CDR3 DNA reads as TGCGCCAGCAGCTTCTGGGTCGAGGAGGAGACCCAGTACTTC. As protein: CASSFWVEEETQYF.

Note on this clonotype: At one of its ends the junction is not consistent with the germline gene, which may arise from a read error. The chain joins TRBV9 to TRBJ2-3; TRBD2 matches 7 bases. Looked up from germline, CDR1 is SGDLS and CDR2 is YYNGEE. This CDR3 has 14 residues. CDR3 sequence reads: CASSASRLADAQYF. The DNA for the CDR3 is TGTGCCAGCAGCGCCTCCAGACTAGCAGATGCGCAGTATTTT.

The chain recombines TRBV7-9 with TRBJ2-2; D is possibly TRBD2 (6 bases). The CDR3 length is 15 residues. Trimming cost V 3 bases and J 4 bases, with 12 bases left between them. The V gene's germline CDR1 is SEHNR and CDR2 FQNEAQ (reference sequence). Written as DNA, the CDR3 is TGTGCCAGCAGCTTTAGCGGAGGAGTCACCGGGGAGCTGTTTTTT. It translates to CASSFSGGVTGELFF.

This clonotype was counted at least ten times. Written as DNA, the CDR3 is TGCAGTGCTAGAAAGGACACGGGAAGAGCAGATACGCAGTATTTT. Translating gives CSARKDTGRADTQYF. This chain uses TRBV20-1 with TRBJ2-3; D could derive from TRBD1 or TRBD2 (5 bases each). The V end was cut by 2 bases, the J end by 4 bases, with 16 bases between. Germline CDR1 is DFQATT and CDR2 is SNEGSKA (reference sequence). The CDR3 consists of 15 residues.

This clonotype was seen at least ten times. The J gene is TRBJ1-1, the V gene TRBV2, with a weak D call TRBD1 (6 bases). Germline V CDR1 and CDR2: SNHLY, FYNNEI. The CDR3 is made up of 14 amino acids. V lost 9 bases, J lost 5 bases, and 19 bases lay in between. CDR3 residues: CASRPNRVGTEAFF. CDR3 bases: TGTGCCAGTAGACCAAACAGGGTTGGGACTGAAGCTTTCTTT.

This sequence joins TRBV12-3 or TRBV12-4 and TRBJ2-7; either TRBD1 or TRBD2 may supply D (5 bases each). Trimming pared 5 bases from V and 4 bases from J, leaving 12 bases between. The CDR3 totals 13 residues. CDR3 region: CASSGTALYEQYF. The CDR3 bases are TGTGCCAGCAGTGGGACGGCCTTATACGAGCAGTACTTC.

This clonotype was detected a few times. This chain's CDR3 is CASSQTAAQETQYF. The CDR3, as DNA: TGTGCCAGCAGCCAAACTGCCGCCCAAGAGACCCAGTACTTC. V usage is TRBV3-1 and J usage is TRBJ2-5; D is undetermined. This CDR3 has 14 amino acids. V was cut by 2 bases and J by 1 base, with 8 bases left in between. Germline V gives CDR1 LGHDT, CDR2 YNNKEL (reference sequence).

J is TRBJ2-2 and V is TRBV30; 7 bases fit TRBD1. Germline V CDR1 and CDR2: GTSNPN, SVGIG (reference sequence). This CDR3 region has 15 residues. V shed 2 bases, J shed 0 bases, and the junction held 3 bases outside the gene matches. The DNA for the CDR3 is TGTGCCTGGAGTATAGACAGGGCGAACACCGGGGAGCTGTTTTTT. Translated, it gives CAWSIDRANTGELFF. Using reference TRBV30 and TRBJ2-2 for the parts outside the CDR3, the full variable domain is SQTIHQWPATLVQPVGSPLSLECTVEGTSNPNLYWYRQAAGRGLQLLFYSVGIGQISSEVPQNLSASRPQDRQFILSSKKLLLSDSGFYLCAWSIDRANTGELFFGEGSRLTVL.

This clonotype was seen repeatedly, ten times or more. CDR3 in amino acids: CASSSWNTEAFF. CDR3 nucleotide sequence: TGTGCCAGCAGTTCGTGGAACACTGAAGCTTTCTTT. The chain joins TRBV27 to TRBJ1-1; D is undetermined. Per the germline V gene, CDR1 is MNHEY and CDR2 is SMNVEV (reference sequence). V lost 4 bases, J lost 1 base, and 4 bases lay in between. The CDR3 loop spans 12 amino acids.

The J gene is TRBJ2-5, the V gene TRBV5-1, with unresolved D. Germline CDR1 reads SGHRS; CDR2 reads YFSETQ. This CDR3 is 14 amino acids long. The V gene lost 3 bases and the J gene lost 5 bases, with 14 bases spanning the gap. CDR3 amino acids: CASSWSAGEETQYF. The CDR3 DNA sequence: TGCGCCAGCAGCTGGTCCGCAGGCGAGGAGACCCAGTACTTC.

This clonotype was seen only a few times. V usage is TRBV18 and J usage is TRBJ1-5; 10 bases align to TRBD1. Germline loops: CDR1 KGHSH, CDR2 LQKENI. V dropped 3 bases and J dropped 6; count of bases not matched to a gene: 11. This CDR3 comprises 17 residues. CDR3 sequence reads: CASSPFDRGLSPQPQHF. CDR3 coding DNA: TGTGCCAGCTCACCGTTTGACAGGGGGCTTTCTCCTCAGCCCCAGCATTTT.

In this sample, this clonotype turned up a few times. A single base separates this from a much larger clone, so it may be a read error. This sequence joins TRBV29-1 and TRBJ2-1; TRBD1 matches at 7 bases. The J call could be wrong; TRBJ2-7 is a better fit for the DNA end. Germline CDR1 reads SQVTM; CDR2 reads ANQGSEA. CDR3 length equals 14 residues. The DNA for the CDR3 is TGCAGCGGTAGGACAGGAAGCTCCTACAATGAGCAGTACTTC. Encoded protein: CSGRTGSSYNEQYF.